The 14 T cell receptor beta chains below come from one sample, sequenced in a study of CD8 T cells in ankylosing spondylitis. General study points: What seemed typical of ankylosing spondylitis blood was a TCR beta motif built from about eight highly homologous variants.

Each CDR3 protein is one row after TCRdb ran MiXCR on the 5' RACE reads. This sample has more than 500,000 distinct CDR3 sequences, with roughly 5.2% found just once. For these receptors, no antigen is known. The sequenced material came from blood, either unsorted or a sorted T cell fraction (not recorded which). These receptor sequences come from a male donor with ankylosing spondylitis.

The chain employs TRBV4-1 and TRBJ2-1; TRBD1 or TRBD2 may be the D gene (5 bases each). The CDR3 is 13 residues long. Looked up from germline, CDR1 is MGHRA and CDR2 is YSYEKL. Trimming took 4 bases from V and 8 from J, leaving 12 bases between them. This CDR3 reads CASSPSRGDEQFF. As DNA, the CDR3 is TGCGCCAGCAGCCCCTCTAGAGGGGATGAGCAGTTCTTC.

This clonotype was recorded at least ten times. V usage is TRBV20-1 and J usage is TRBJ1-4, with D perhaps matching TRBD1 (6 bases). V lost 3 bases, J lost 8 bases, and 16 bases lay in between. CDR1 DFQATT and CDR2 SNEGSKA come from the germline V gene (reference sequence). The CDR3 covers 14 residues. The CDR3 here is CSARVTGVWEKLFF. Written as DNA, the CDR3 is TGCAGTGCTAGGGTGACAGGAGTTTGGGAAAAACTGTTTTTT.

The chain joins TRBV7-2 to TRBJ1-4; 9 nucleotides line up with TRBD1. Germline lookup yields CDR1 SGHTA and CDR2 FQGNSA. This CDR3 is built from 19 residues. The V segment lost 6 bases and the J segment 8 bases; nucleotides outside the gene matches: 22. DNA for the CDR3: TGTGCCAGCAGGATATCCGGGACAGGGAGATACAGCAAGGTCGAAAAACTGTTTTTT. The encoded protein is CASRISGTGRYSKVEKLFF.

This clonotype was picked up a small number of times. The CDR3 protein is CAWASRGSGANVLTF. In nucleotides, the CDR3 is TGTGCCTGGGCTTCCAGGGGATCTGGGGCCAACGTCCTGACTTTC. This sequence joins TRBV30 and TRBJ2-6, with D possibly matching TRBD1 (6 bases). The CDR3 has 15 amino acids. Deletions cut 5 bases from V and 1 base from J, with 12 bases between. The germline CDR1 and CDR2 sequences are GTSNPN and SVGIG (reference sequence).

This clonotype has at least ten counts. This chain joins TRBV12-3 or TRBV12-4 and TRBJ1-1; possibly TRBD1 for D (6 bases). The V end lost 2 bases, the J end lost 1 base, and 14 bases lay between the germline ends. This CDR3 is built from 16 residues. The CDR3 DNA follows: TGTGCCAGCAGTTTACTATCAGGGGCCTGGAACACTGAAGCTTTCTTT. As protein: CASSLLSGAWNTEAFF.

This clonotype was observed many times. The rearrangement uses TRBV7-2 and TRBJ2-3, with D unresolved. Germline V gives CDR1 SGHTA, CDR2 FQGNSA. The ends were cut back, 5 bases at V and 0 bases at J, with 15 bases in the middle. The CDR3 is 16 amino acids. The CDR3 sequence: CASSPRFITSTDTQYF. In nucleotides, the CDR3 is TGTGCCAGCAGCCCCCGGTTCATCACTAGCACAGATACGCAGTATTTT. Filled out from reference TRBV7-2 and TRBJ2-3, the complete variable domain reads GAGVSQSPSNKVTEKGKDVELRCDPISGHTALYWYRQSLGQGLEFLIYFQGNSAPDKSGLPSDRFSAERTGGSVSTLTIQRTQQEDSAVYLCASSPRFITSTDTQYFGPGTRLTVL.

This clonotype came up a few times. This chain joins TRBV10-3 and TRBJ2-7, with TRBD2 matching over 12 bases. CDR1 and CDR2 from the germline V gene are ENHRY and SYGVKD. This CDR3 has 15 residues. Trimming took 5 bases from V and 3 from J; bases not matched to a gene: 5. Here the CDR3 reads CAISQLAGGLYEQYF. As DNA, the CDR3 is TGTGCCATCAGTCAACTAGCGGGGGGACTCTACGAGCAGTACTTC.

This clonotype was seen ten or more times. The CDR3 loop reads CASSQGGGGEAFF. The CDR3 DNA follows: TGTGCCAGCAGTCAGGGGGGAGGCGGTGAAGCTTTCTTT. This chain uses TRBV12-3 or TRBV12-4 with TRBJ1-1; 7 nucleotides match TRBD1. J lost 7 bases, V lost 5 bases, and 7 bases had no gene match. The CDR3 runs 13 residues.

This clonotype was counted ten times or more. V gene TRBV5-1 combines with J gene TRBJ2-1; D unclear. Trimming left V 3 bases short and J 0 bases short, with 10 bases between. The CDR3 loop spans 15 amino acids. Germline assignment: CDR1 SGHRS and CDR2 YFSETQ. The CDR3 DNA reads TGCGCCAGCAGCTCAATCACTGGCTCCTACAATGAGCAGTTCTTC. Translating gives CASSSITGSYNEQFF.

This clonotype was observed many times. The chain employs TRBV7-2 and TRBJ2-5; no definite D call. The ends were cut back, 5 bases at V and 4 bases at J, with 20 bases in the middle. The CDR3 has 16 residues. Germline V lookup: CDR1 SGHTA, CDR2 FQGNSA. CDR3 coding DNA: TGTGCCAGCAGCCTGCTTGGTAGTATGTCTTTAGAGACCCAGTACTTC. It specifies CASSLLGSMSLETQYF. Variable domain in full (rest from reference TRBV7-2 and TRBJ2-5): GAGVSQSPSNKVTEKGKDVELRCDPISGHTALYWYRQSLGQGLEFLIYFQGNSAPDKSGLPSDRFSAERTGGSVSTLTIQRTQQEDSAVYLCASSLLGSMSLETQYFGPGTRLLVL.

This clonotype was seen repeatedly, ten times or more. The CDR3 reads CSAWALVPRGAQYF. The CDR3, as DNA: TGCAGTGCCTGGGCCCTAGTCCCAAGAGGCGCGCAGTATTTT. The chain couples TRBV20-1 to TRBJ2-3; D unresolved. Germline V gene lookup returns CDR1 DFQATT and CDR2 SNEGSKA (reference sequence). The CDR3 runs 14 residues. Trimming pared 6 bases from V and 10 bases from J, leaving 23 bases between.

As for this clonotype: This may be a read error: a much more frequent sequence differs by one nucleotide. The chain employs TRBV28 and TRBJ2-2; 8 bases agree with TRBD2. The germline V gene encodes CDR1 MDHEN and CDR2 SYDVKM. The CDR3 has 14 residues. The CDR3 reads CATLGAGDTAELFF. DNA for the CDR3: TGTGCCACCCTAGGAGCGGGAGACACCGCGGAGCTGTTTTTT.

Many counts were recorded for this clonotype. This chain connects TRBV28 to TRBJ1-2; no definite D call. The CDR3 covers 13 residues. V gave up 7 bases and J gave up 7 bases, with 16 bases separating them. Germline V CDR1 and CDR2: MDHEN, SYDVKM. CDR3 sequence (DNA): TGTGCCAGCACGTTCACCACTTCGGGTGGCTACACCTTC. Amino acid sequence: CASTFTTSGGYTF.

Ten or more counts support this clonotype. This chain uses TRBV24-1 with TRBJ2-2, with 8 bases aligning to TRBD1. Germline V gene data show CDR1 as KGHDR and CDR2 as SFDVKD. This CDR3 contains 16 residues. V dropped 3 bases and J dropped 4; count of bases not matched to a gene: 6. The CDR3 nucleotides read TGTGCCACCAGTGATCCCCGGACAGGGACCACCGGGGAGCTGTTTTTT. This codes for CATSDPRTGTTGELFF.